The next 2 T cell receptor beta chains were all read from a single sample in a study of blood T cells in healthy people across ages. Primers used in a second PCR of about 6 to 11 cycles were a sample-barcoded 5' primer and a J-beta primer mix. TCRdb fed the 5' RACE reads into MiXCR, producing one record per CDR3 protein. The table includes roughly 1.6 million distinct CDR3 sequences, around 36% detected once. Sequencing used blood. The receptors were gathered from a woman between 25 and 40 years old in good health.

The V call is TRBV20-1, the J call TRBJ2-4; D remains ambiguous. Looked up from germline, CDR1 is DFQATT and CDR2 is SNEGSKA (reference sequence). CDR3 length: 15 amino acids. V lost 5 bases to trimming and J lost 2 bases, with 16 bases between them. Here the CDR3 reads CSAPNRRLTKNIQYF. For the CDR3, the DNA is TGCAGTGCTCCTAACAGACGATTGACCAAAAACATTCAGTACTTC.

This chain connects TRBV12-3 or TRBV12-4 to TRBJ1-1; perhaps TRBD1 as D (5 bases). The V end was cut by 5 bases, the J end by 4 bases, with 17 bases between. This CDR3 region has 15 residues. This CDR3 is CASSPTGGFGTEAFF. The CDR3 DNA follows: TGTGCCAGCAGTCCGACTGGGGGATTTGGCACTGAAGCTTTCTTT.